Listed below are T cell receptor beta chains from one sample, sequenced in a study of STAT5B mutations in CD4+ large granular lymphocyte leukemia. Profiled with immunoSEQ multiplex PCR; TCRdb holds only in-frame clones, not every one. The sample lists 30,000 to 35,000 clones, 65% to 70% occurring once. The sample was CD4+ T cells from blood buffy coats. The source of these receptors is a human donor in good health. Each CDR3 is given with its conserved first and last residue. Each record gives: V gene, clone size, J gene, D gene, CDR3 protein, CDR3 DNA. D genes are given only for firm matches. Clone sizes are given selectively: once, few, many, or a class where the clone is expanded.

TRBV18	.	TRBJ1-2	TRBD1	CASSPSRTGFGYTF	TGTGCCAGCTCACCTTCTAGGACAGGGTTTGGCTACACCTTC
TRBV18	.	TRBJ1-1	.	CASSPYGSNTEAFF	TGTGCCAGCTCACCCTACGGGTCGAACACTGAAGCTTTCTTT
TRBV18	few	TRBJ1-1	.	CASSPADTEAFF	TGTGCCAGCTCACCGGCCGACACTGAAGCTTTCTTT
TRBV6-1	once	TRBJ2-1	.	CASSRDSRSNNEQFF	TGTGCCAGCAGTAGAGACAGTCGTTCCAACAATGAGCAGTTCTTC
TRBV4-2	.	TRBJ2-5	TRBD1	CASSQGDRGSGETQYF	TGTGCCAGCAGCCAAGGGGACAGGGGGAGTGGGGAGACCCAGTACTTC
TRBV7-7	.	TRBJ2-5	.	CASSPLGLAGTQYF	TGTGCCAGCAGCCCCCTCGGGCTAGCTGGGACCCAGTACTTC
TRBV10-3	.	TRBJ2-7	TRBD2	CAISDVSSLAGAYEQYF	TGTGCCATCAGTGATGTAAGCTCTCTAGCGGGGGCTTACGAGCAGTACTTC
TRBV19	.	TRBJ1-2	.	CASSGLEYGYTF	TGTGCCAGTAGCGGACTCGAGTATGGCTACACCTTC
TRBV9	.	TRBJ1-1	.	CASSADRNTEAFF	TGTGCCAGCAGCGCCGACAGGAACACTGAAGCTTTCTTT
TRBV19	few	TRBJ1-5	.	CASSILLRDIQPQHF	TGTGCCAGTAGTATACTCCTCCGGGACATTCAGCCCCAGCATTTT
TRBV7-8	.	TRBJ2-4	TRBD1	CASSLGQVAKNIQYF	TGTGCCAGCAGCCTGGGACAGGTAGCCAAAAACATTCAGTACTTC
TRBV19	.	TRBJ1-1	.	CASSTGPMDTEAFF	TGTGCCAGTAGTACAGGGCCGATGGACACTGAAGCTTTCTTT
TRBV13	few	TRBJ2-1	.	CASSSRGNNEQFF	TGTGCCAGCAGCTCCCGGGGGAACAATGAGCAGTTCTTC
TRBV11-3	few	TRBJ1-2	.	CASSGTGFRGYTF	TGTGCCAGCAGCGGTACAGGGTTCCGCGGCTACACCTTC
TRBV10-2	.	TRBJ2-3	TRBD2	CASSPGLGPDTQYF	TGCGCCAGCTCGCCGGGACTAGGTCCAGATACGCAGTATTTT
TRBV7-2	.	TRBJ1-6	.	CASSTRQSYNSPLHF	TGTGCCAGCAGCACGAGACAGTCGTATAATTCACCCCTCCACTTT
TRBV7-8	.	TRBJ2-7	TRBD1	CASSRQGYEQYF	TGTGCCAGCAGCCGACAGGGCTACGAGCAGTACTTC
TRBV6-4	.	TRBJ1-2	.	CASSRTAGHGYTF	TGTGCCAGCAGCAGGACAGCGGGCCATGGCTACACCTTC
TRBV7-9	.	TRBJ2-1	.	CASSATGISYNEQFF	TGTGCCAGCAGCGCAACAGGGATCTCCTACAATGAGCAGTTCTTC
TRBV14	.	TRBJ1-1	.	CASSEYRNTEAFF	TGTGCCAGCAGCGAATATCGGAACACTGAAGCTTTCTTT
TRBV18	.	TRBJ1-2	.	CASSPPQQNYGYTF	TGTGCCAGCTCACCACCGCAACAGAACTATGGCTACACCTTC
TRBV7-9	few	TRBJ1-2	.	CASSLQGRPLNYGYTF	TGTGCCAGCAGCTTACAAGGGAGACCACTCAACTATGGCTACACCTTC
TRBV18	.	TRBJ2-3	.	CASSPPSTDTQYF	TGTGCCAGCTCACCTCCTAGCACAGATACGCAGTATTTT
TRBV21-1	.	TRBJ1-2	.	CASSKTQGISYGYTF	TGTGCCAGCAGCAAAACTCAGGGGATAAGCTATGGCTACACCTTC
TRBV7-9	.	TRBJ1-1	TRBD1	CASSLADRGPMNTEAFF	TGTGCCAGCAGCTTAGCGGACAGGGGGCCCATGAACACTGAAGCTTTCTTT
TRBV6-1	.	TRBJ1-2	.	CASNLVGGSYGYTF	TGTGCCAGCAATTTAGTGGGGGGCAGCTATGGCTACACCTTC
TRBV5-1	.	TRBJ2-5	TRBD2	CASSSGLAGEETQYF	TGCGCCAGCAGCTCCGGACTAGCGGGCGAAGAGACCCAGTACTTC
TRBV9	once	TRBJ2-2	.	CASSGSPGVNTGELFF	TGTGCCAGCAGCGGCTCGCCCGGGGTAAACACCGGGGAGCTGTTTTTT
TRBV28	once	TRBJ1-2	.	CASSLLVGYGYTF	TGTGCCAGCAGTTTGCTGGTCGGCTATGGCTACACCTTC
TRBV5-1	few	TRBJ1-4	.	CASSKGAVNEKLFF	TGCGCCAGCTCGAAAGGGGCCGTAAATGAAAAACTGTTTTTT
TRBV19	few	TRBJ1-1	TRBD1	CASSNSGQGQAFF	TGTGCCAGTAGTAACTCCGGACAGGGGCAAGCTTTCTTT
TRBV4-1	.	TRBJ2-2	TRBD1	CASSRDRGNGELFF	TGCGCCAGCAGCCGAGACAGGGGGAACGGGGAGCTGTTTTTT
TRBV5-5	.	TRBJ2-5	.	CASSLGRDQETQYF	TGTGCCAGCAGCTTAGGCAGGGATCAAGAGACCCAGTACTTC
TRBV27	.	TRBJ2-5	TRBD1	CASGRTGRQETQYF	TGTGCCAGCGGTCGGACAGGTAGACAAGAGACCCAGTACTTC
TRBV20-1	.	TRBJ2-3	.	CSAGSIQYF	TGCAGTGCTGGATCGATCCAGTATTTT
TRBV25-1	.	TRBJ2-1	TRBD2	CASSGDLLAGQFF	TGTGCCAGCAGTGGGGACCTTTTAGCGGGGCAGTTCTTC
TRBV19	.	TRBJ2-7	.	CASRDQGTAYEQYF	TGTGCCAGTAGGGACCAGGGGACGGCTTACGAGCAGTACTTC
TRBV7-6	.	TRBJ1-3	.	CASSLVSGAGNTIYF	TGTGCCAGCAGCTTAGTTTCCGGGGCGGGAAACACCATATATTTT
TRBV7-9	.	TRBJ1-6	TRBD1	CASSQATGRFSPLHF	TGTGCCAGCAGCCAAGCGACAGGGAGATTTTCACCCCTCCACTTT
TRBV5-1	.	TRBJ2-1	.	CASAKEAGNEQFF	TGCGCCAGCGCTAAAGAGGCTGGCAATGAGCAGTTCTTC
TRBV5-6	.	TRBJ2-7	TRBD1	CASSFGTGLYEQYF	TGTGCCAGCAGCTTCGGGACAGGGCTTTACGAGCAGTACTTC
TRBV9	.	TRBJ1-1	.	CASSSRWNTEAFF	TGTGCCAGCAGCTCCCGTTGGAACACTGAAGCTTTCTTT
TRBV19	.	TRBJ2-7	TRBD1	CASSISTGQGYEQYF	TGTGCCAGTAGTATAAGTACAGGACAGGGGTACGAGCAGTACTTC
TRBV10-3	.	TRBJ2-7	TRBD1	CAISGTGRLYEQYF	TGTGCCATCAGCGGGACAGGGCGCCTCTACGAGCAGTACTTC
TRBV18	.	TRBJ1-3	.	CASSPGFSGNTIYF	TGTGCCAGCTCACCAGGGTTCTCTGGAAACACCATATATTTT
TRBV6-6	.	TRBJ1-6	TRBD1	CASSDLTGDSPLHF	TGTGCCAGCAGCGATCTTACAGGGGATTCACCCCTCCACTTT
TRBV7-2	.	TRBJ2-3	TRBD2	CASSWTSGGTDTQYF	TGTGCCAGCAGCTGGACTAGCGGGGGGACAGATACGCAGTATTTT
TRBV19	.	TRBJ1-5	TRBD1	CASSIGGQGANQPQHF	TGTGCCAGTAGTATAGGGGGACAGGGGGCTAATCAGCCCCAGCATTTT
TRBV14	few	TRBJ1-5	.	CASSRAGMQPQHF	TGTGCCAGCAGTAGGGCTGGCATGCAGCCCCAGCATTTT
TRBV28	.	TRBJ2-6	TRBD1	CASRRDRFGANVLTF	TGTGCCAGCAGACGGGACAGGTTCGGGGCCAACGTCCTGACTTTC
TRBV10-3	few	TRBJ1-1	.	CAISESVVRTEAFF	TGTGCCATCAGTGAGTCAGTGGTTAGGACTGAAGCTTTCTTT
TRBV19	.	TRBJ1-1	.	CASKGGQKIEAFF	TGTGCCAGTAAAGGAGGACAGAAGATTGAAGCTTTCTTT
TRBV7-9	.	TRBJ2-7	TRBD1	CASREGQGVHEQYF	TGTGCCAGCAGGGAGGGACAGGGGGTCCACGAGCAGTACTTC
TRBV6-1	.	TRBJ1-1	.	CASTPTGGNTEAFF	TGTGCCAGTACACCGACAGGAGGGAACACTGAAGCTTTCTTT
TRBV14	.	TRBJ1-2	.	CASSQDRAMGGYTF	TGTGCCAGCAGCCAAGATCGGGCAATGGGAGGCTACACCTTC
TRBV20-1	.	TRBJ2-2	.	CSAGDTGELFF	TGCAGTGCTGGAGACACCGGGGAGCTGTTTTTT
TRBV6-6	.	TRBJ2-4	.	CASSYSWRGQNIQYF	TGTGCCAGCAGTTACTCATGGCGGGGGCAAAACATTCAGTACTTC
TRBV6-4	once	TRBJ1-1	.	CASRVQATSNTEAFF	TGTGCCAGCAGGGTGCAGGCAACTTCGAACACTGAAGCTTTCTTT